Listed here is a single T cell receptor (beta chain). The sample belongs to a study of type 1 and type 2 diabetes patients. On the study more broadly: From PBMCs, CD4+ and CD8+ T cells were isolated by magnetic microbeads.

Genomic DNA was the PCR template. Multiplex PCR with 30 forward and 13 reverse primers amplified the TCR beta CDR3. TCRdb reprocessed the multiplex PCR reads via MiXCR and lists one record per CDR3 protein. This sample carries a few hundred thousand distinct CDR3 sequences, roughly 50% of them seen once, and the ten largest clones take around 13%. Material: peripheral blood mononuclear cells (PBMCs). The sequence was obtained from a man younger than 35 with type 2 diabetes.

CDR3 sequence (DNA): TGCAGTGCTACGCCCTTGGCCGCCGCCTACGAGCAGTACTTC. The encoded protein is CSATPLAAAYEQYF. The rearrangement uses TRBV20-1 and TRBJ2-7, with D unresolved. V shed 4 bases and J shed 2 bases, with 15 bases lying between them. The CDR3 has 14 residues. Per the germline V gene, CDR1 is DFQATT and CDR2 is SNEGSKA (reference sequence).